The T cell receptor beta chain under discussion was sequenced for a study of T cells in Graves' hyperthyroidism and ophthalmopathy. Study-wide results and caveats: Separation of ophthalmopathy from stable hyperthyroidism was achieved by a 13 V-J model.

Lactation, pregnancy, other autoimmune disease or uncontrolled infection excluded patients. PBMCs were obtained from about 9.9 ml fresh peripheral blood. This clonotype has at least ten counts. Its antigen is not identified. Amplified TCR beta CDR3 regions came from RNA transcripts. Using the HTBI primer set, a first-round RT-PCR was run on the TCR CDR3. TCRdb itself ran the multiplex PCR reads through MiXCR, one entry per CDR3 protein. The repertoire holds some 650,000 distinct CDR3 sequences, with more than 15% as singletons. The CDR3 contains 16 residues. V dropped 1 base and J dropped 5; count of bases not matched to a gene: 8. Per germline, CDR1 MDHEN and CDR2 SYDVKM.

This TCR derives from a woman between 40 and 50 years old with Graves' ophthalmopathy. This chain links TRBV28 with TRBJ1-1, with 9 nucleotides matching TRBD1. The sequencing sample was made of blood. CDR3 residues: CASSLSPRTGETEAFF. The CDR3 nucleotides read TGTGCCAGCAGTTTATCCCCCAGGACAGGGGAGACTGAAGCTTTCTTT.